The 11 T cell receptor beta chains below were found in one sample sequenced in a study of beta chain features in type 1 diabetes. What was sequenced were expressed TCRB transcripts, since all of the isolated RNA had been reverse transcribed. The assay was immunoSEQ multiplex PCR, and TCRdb's table has in-frame clones only and misses some. The table shows hundreds of thousands of clones, with roughly 15% occurring only once. The material sequenced was naive CD4+ T cells from blood. Receptors originate from a young woman in good health.

This clone was counted only a few times. This chain links TRBV18 with TRBJ2-1, with D perhaps matching TRBD2 (6 bases). Per the germline V gene, CDR1 is KGHSH and CDR2 is LQKENI. The CDR3 sequence is 14 residues long. Between the trimmed V and J ends, which lost 4 bases and 6 bases, there was a span of 13 bases. The CDR3 bases are TGTGCCAGCTCACACGCGGGGAATAGCAATGAGCAGTTCTTC. Translated, it gives CASSHAGNSNEQFF.

Only a few counts were recorded for this clone. V usage is TRBV19 and J usage is TRBJ2-3; TRBD2 is a possible D gene (5 bases). From germline, CDR1 is LNHDA and CDR2 SQIVND (reference sequence). V shed 6 bases and J shed 2 bases, with 12 bases lying between them. This CDR3 spans 14 amino acids. In DNA form, the CDR3 reads TGTGCCAGTAGCGCCAGCGGATTCACAGATACGCAGTATTTT. This translates into CASSASGFTDTQYF. The complete variable domain, with remaining parts taken from reference TRBV19 and TRBJ2-3, reads DGGITQSPKYLFRKEGQNVTLSCEQNLNHDAMYWYRQDPGQGLRLIYYSQIVNDFQKGDIAEGYSVSREKKESFPLTVTSAQKNPTAFYLCASSASGFTDTQYFGPGTRLTVL.

This sequence joins TRBV4-2 and TRBJ2-7; 9 bases fit TRBD2. Trimming took 2 bases from V and 5 from J; bases not matched to a gene: 4. This CDR3 has 14 amino acids. The germline CDR1 and CDR2 sequences are LGHNA and YNFKEQ. The CDR3 reads CASSQHSGSDEQYF. In DNA form, the CDR3 reads TGTGCCAGCAGCCAACATAGCGGGAGCGACGAGCAGTACTTC.

This clone has a handful of counts. The V call is TRBV9, the J call TRBJ2-5; a weak D match, TRBD1 (5 bases). Per germline, CDR1 SGDLS and CDR2 YYNGEE. The CDR3 runs 15 residues. The V gene lost 3 bases and the J gene lost 4 bases, with 16 bases spanning the gap. The CDR3 DNA is TGTGCCAGCAGCGGGCAGGGAAAGAGTGGAGAGACCCAGTACTTC. Translated, it gives CASSGQGKSGETQYF. Variable domain in full (rest from reference TRBV9 and TRBJ2-5): DSGVTQTPKHLITATGQRVTLRCSPRSGDLSVYWYQQSLDQGLQFLIQYYNGEERAKGNILERFSAQQFPDLHSELNLSSLELGDSALYFCASSGQGKSGETQYFGPGTRLLVL.

Worth noting for this clone: Germline is not matched at one junction end, which may reflect a read error. This CDR3 reads CASSYTRSEQYF. CDR3 sequence (DNA): TGTGCCAGCAGTTACACCCGCAGCGAGCAGTACTTC. V and J are TRBV10-3 and TRBJ2-7; D remains ambiguous. This CDR3 spans 12 amino acids. Looked up from germline, CDR1 is ENHRY and CDR2 is SYGVKD.

Comment on this clone: Other DNA sequences within the sample encode an identical CDR3. This rearrangement joins TRBV7-3 to TRBJ2-1; possible D gene TRBD1, 6 bases. V lost 5 bases and J lost 6, with 8 bases in between. The length of the CDR3 is 12 residues. Germline CDR1 is SGHTA and CDR2 is FQGTGA. The DNA for the CDR3 is TGTGCCAGCAGCACACAGGGCAATGAGCAGTTCTTC. Translating it yields CASSTQGNEQFF.

This CDR3 is CSVEDLGGDTDTQYF. CDR3 coding DNA: TGCAGCGTTGAGGACTTAGGGGGAGACACAGATACGCAGTATTTT. V usage is TRBV29-1 and J usage is TRBJ2-3, with a tentative D call TRBD1 (6 bases). V lost 3 bases and J lost 2, with 15 bases in between. Germline V gene data show CDR1 as SQVTM and CDR2 as ANQGSEA. This CDR3 comprises 15 residues.

This rearrangement joins TRBV28 to TRBJ2-7; D remains unclear. Per the germline V gene, CDR1 is MDHEN and CDR2 is SYDVKM. CDR3 length equals 13 residues. Trimming took 5 bases from V and 3 from J, leaving 11 bases between them. This CDR3 is CASSPVRIYEQYF. Written as DNA, the CDR3 is TGTGCCAGCAGTCCCGTTAGGATCTACGAGCAGTACTTC.

V gene TRBV28 combines with J gene TRBJ2-5; 10 bases map to TRBD2. The CDR3 has 16 amino acids. Germline V gives CDR1 MDHEN, CDR2 SYDVKM. J was trimmed by 5 bases and V by 7 bases; bases with no gene match: 13. Here the CDR3 DNA reads TGTGCCAGCACCCCCGGTGGTAGCGGGGGGTGGGAGACCCAGTACTTC. Translation: CASTPGGSGGWETQYF.

The chain joins TRBV2 to TRBJ1-4; 8 bases match TRBD1. CDR1 and CDR2 (germline): SNHLY, FYNNEI. Germline trimming cut 6 bases from V and 8 bases from J; bases unmatched to any gene: 5. This CDR3 spans 13 amino acids. In nucleotides, the CDR3 is TGTGCCAGCAGGACAGGGGAGAAGGAAAAACTGTTTTTT. Translated: CASRTGEKEKLFF.

The J gene is TRBJ2-1, the V gene TRBV10-3; D is unresolved. V lost 2 bases and J 5 bases, leaving 7 bases between the germline ends. Germline V gene sequence: CDR1 ENHRY, CDR2 SYGVKD. This CDR3 comprises 13 residues. For the CDR3, the DNA is TGTGCCATCAGTGAGAGGCCCCACAATGAGCAGTTCTTC. Translation: CAISERPHNEQFF.